This TCR beta chain is from a study of blood T cell repertoires in COVID-19. At the level of the study: The study drew acute and convalescent COVID-19 samples from the United States, Italy and Spain.

Per the study methods: Estimation of nucleated cell counts relied on the amplification of reference gene primers. Method: immunoSEQ multiplex PCR; TCRdb's copy keeps in-frame clones and lacks some. V, J and clone size derive from that table, while D and trimming were established from the DNA sequence. Counted here are about 160,000 clones, roughly 84% occurring once; the ten biggest clones make up roughly 9%. Germline assignment: CDR1 MNHNS and CDR2 SASEGT. Trimming took 3 bases from V and 11 from J; bases not matched to a gene: 7. CDR3 length: 13 residues. This sequence joins TRBV6-1 and TRBJ1-1; the match to TRBD1 covers 9 bases. This receptor was obtained from a woman of 80 years or more with active or convalescent COVID-19. The sequenced material came from peripheral blood. The CDR3 DNA follows: TGTGCCAGCAGTGAGGACAGGGGTAGATGGGCTTTCTTT. Residues: CASSEDRGRWAFF.